The 32 T cell receptor beta chains given below trace back to one sample, sequenced in a study of T cells in localized non-small cell lung cancer. The assay was immunoSEQ multiplex PCR, and TCRdb's table has in-frame clones only and misses some. In the table there are 1,000 or so clones, about 18% of which are singletons. Sequencing was performed on normal lung tissue next to the tumor, taken before any cancer treatment. The receptors here all came from a woman aged 40-75 years with stage II lung adenocarcinoma.

This clone has just a few counts. The genes are TRBV11-3 and TRBJ2-7; 12 nucleotides agree with TRBD2. V dropped 4 bases and J dropped 4; count of bases not matched to a gene: 5. CDR3 length: 15 residues. Per the germline V gene, CDR1 is SGHNT and CDR2 is YENEEA. The CDR3: CASSSRGTSGYEQYF. CDR3 DNA sequence: TGTGCCAGCAGCTCCCGAGGGACTAGCGGGTACGAGCAGTACTTC.

By proportion, this clone is medium-sized. This rearrangement joins TRBV6-8 to TRBJ2-7, with 8 bases fitting TRBD1. With V trimmed by 5 bases and J by 6 bases, 6 bases remained unmatched. Germline CDR1 reads MNHGY; CDR2 reads SAAAGT. This CDR3 region has 13 residues. CDR3 DNA sequence: TGTGCCAGCAGTGCTGGGACAGGTCTCGAGCAGTACTTC. It encodes CASSAGTGLEQYF.

The table lists this clone with a few counts. The chain carries TRBV11-3 and TRBJ2-7; 10 nucleotides align to TRBD2. Germline-derived CDR1 and CDR2 are SGHNT and YENEEA. The CDR3 consists of 15 residues. After removal of 0 bases from V and 8 bases from J, the junction contained 7 bases not matched to a gene. CDR3 sequence: CASSLEGTSVSKQYF. Written as DNA, the CDR3 is TGTGCCAGCAGCTTAGAAGGGACTAGCGTTTCGAAGCAGTACTTC.

CDR3 bases: TGTGCCAGCAGTTACGGGCAGGGTGGTGGTGAAGCTTTCTTT. As protein: CASSYGQGGGEAFF. The chain joins TRBV6-8 to TRBJ1-1; TRBD1 is a possible D gene (5 bases). The germline V gene has CDR1 MNHGY and CDR2 SAAAGT. The CDR3 spans 14 residues. Trimming pared 2 bases from V and 7 bases from J, leaving 14 bases between.

By proportion, this clone is medium-sized (0.01 to 0.1%). V is TRBV11-3 and J is TRBJ1-6; 9 bases map to TRBD1. The CDR3 consists of 15 residues. The germline CDR1 and CDR2 sequences are SGHNT and YENEEA. The V segment lost 5 bases and the J segment 5 bases; nucleotides outside the gene matches: 4. CDR3 loop: CASSPRDRDNSPLHF. The CDR3 DNA reads as TGTGCCAGCAGCCCCCGGGACAGGGATAATTCACCCCTCCACTTT.

The DNA of the CDR3 is TGTGCCAGCAGTTACTCCGTGTCAGGGGCATCCTATGGCTACACCTTC. It yields the protein CASSYSVSGASYGYTF. This chain links TRBV6-8 with TRBJ1-2; D perhaps matches TRBD1 (6 bases). CDR1 MNHGY and CDR2 SAAAGT come from the germline V gene. Between the trimmed V and J ends, which lost 0 bases and 4 bases, there was a span of 15 bases. The CDR3 covers 16 residues.

V is TRBV7-2 and J is TRBJ2-1; 11 nucleotides line up with TRBD2. V was pared by 1 base and J by 9 bases, with 2 bases of the junction left unmatched. The CDR3 contains 14 residues. The germline gives CDR1 SGHTA, CDR2 FQGNSA. CDR3: CASSLGLAGSEQFF. The CDR3, as DNA: TGTGCCAGCAGCTTAGGACTAGCGGGGTCTGAGCAGTTCTTC.

CDR3 in DNA: TGTGCCAGCAGCCGTGGCCAATCTGCCAATGAGCAGTTCTTC. Translating it yields CASSRGQSANEQFF. V gene TRBV11-3 combines with J gene TRBJ2-1; D is uncertain. CDR1 is SGHNT and CDR2 is YENEEA in the germline V gene. This CDR3 contains 14 residues. V was pared by 5 bases and J by 6 bases, with 14 bases between. Filled out from reference TRBV11-3 and TRBJ2-1, the complete variable domain reads EAGVVQSPRYKIIEKKQPVAFWCNPISGHNTLYWYLQNLGQGPELLIRYENEEAVDDSQLPKDRFSAERLKGVDSTLKIQPAELGDSAVYLCASSRGQSANEQFFGPGTRLTVL.

V and J are TRBV19 and TRBJ2-5, with D maybe TRBD1 (7 bases). Trimming cost V 7 bases and J 1 base, with 10 bases left between them. Germline V gives CDR1 LNHDA, CDR2 SQIVND (reference sequence). CDR3 length: 13 residues. Here the CDR3 DNA reads TGTGCCAGTAAGGAGGGGGCCCAAGAGACCCAGTACTTC. Its translation is CASKEGAQETQYF.

V and J are TRBV19 and TRBJ2-7, with 7 nucleotides matching TRBD1. Germline values: CDR1 LNHDA, CDR2 SQIVND (reference sequence). V trimming: 5 bases; J trimming: 2 bases; junction bases outside the gene matches: 9. This CDR3 is 15 amino acids long. This chain's CDR3 is CASSWDSQQTYEQYF. DNA of the CDR3: TGTGCCAGTAGTTGGGACAGCCAACAAACCTACGAGCAGTACTTC.

This rearrangement joins TRBV9 to TRBJ2-1, with a possible D match to TRBD1 (5 bases). CDR1 is SGDLS, CDR2 YYNGEE, per germline. The CDR3 is made up of 13 amino acids. Trimming stripped 6 bases from V and 0 bases from J, with 7 bases between. The CDR3 sequence is CASTQGSYNEQFF. As DNA, the CDR3 is TGTGCCAGCACGCAGGGCTCCTACAATGAGCAGTTCTTC.

The V gene is TRBV14, the J gene TRBJ1-1; D call uncertain. The CDR3 consists of 14 residues. CDR1 and CDR2 from the germline V gene are SGHDN and FVKESK. The ends were cut back, 6 bases at V and 1 base at J, with 12 bases in the middle. CDR3 residues: CASRPRKGNTEAFF. In DNA form, the CDR3 reads TGTGCCAGCAGGCCCCGGAAGGGGAACACTGAAGCTTTCTTT.

This clone was counted between two and nine times. CDR3 residues: CASTQDRANEQFF. The CDR3 region has the DNA TGTGCCAGCACCCAAGACAGGGCGAATGAGCAGTTCTTC. The J gene is TRBJ2-1, the V gene TRBV6-8, with 7 bases lining up with TRBD1. Germline V lookup: CDR1 MNHGY, CDR2 SAAAGT. V shed 7 bases and J 7 bases; nucleotides not matched to a gene: 7. CDR3 size: 13 residues.

The CDR3 DNA is TGTGCTAGTTCTACCTACAATGAGCAGTTCTTC. This encodes CASSTYNEQFF. V is TRBV12-5 and J is TRBJ2-1; D is uncertain. Germline CDR1 LGHNT, CDR2 FRNRAP. This CDR3 region has 11 residues. V lost 8 bases and J 2 bases, leaving 4 bases between the germline ends.

The chain recombines TRBV19 with TRBJ2-7; 16 nucleotides align to TRBD2. Germline V gives CDR1 LNHDA, CDR2 SQIVND (reference sequence). V shed 4 bases and J 7 bases; nucleotides not matched to a gene: 7. The length of the CDR3 is 16 residues. CDR3 residues: CASSTGTSGRAGEQYF. DNA of the CDR3: TGTGCCAGTAGTACCGGGACTAGCGGGAGGGCTGGGGAGCAGTACTTC.

This clone came up a few times. The chain joins TRBV6-8 to TRBJ1-2; 9 positions match TRBD1. Trimming took 6 bases from V and 7 from J; bases not matched to a gene: 9. CDR1 and CDR2 (germline): MNHGY, SAAAGT. The CDR3 spans 14 residues. CDR3 nucleotide sequence: TGTGCCAGCAGCCTCGACAGGGGGTATGGTGGCTACACCTTC. This translates into CASSLDRGYGGYTF.

The V gene is TRBV5-1, the J gene TRBJ1-4; no clear D. This CDR3 is 16 amino acids long. From germline, CDR1 is SGHRS and CDR2 YFSETQ. V was pared by 0 bases and J by 8 bases, with 17 bases between. The CDR3 spells CASSLVPGLNGEKLFF. The CDR3 coding sequence is TGCGCCAGCAGCTTGGTTCCAGGCCTAAATGGAGAAAAACTGTTTTTT.

This clone is medium-sized within its sample. The V gene is TRBV7-2, the J gene TRBJ1-4; D is undetermined. CDR1 is SGHTA, CDR2 FQGNSA, per germline. Trimming left V 6 bases short and J 0 bases short, with 5 bases between. This CDR3 is 13 amino acids long. The CDR3 bases are TGTGCCAGCAGTGGGGCAACTAATGAAAAACTGTTTTTT. It specifies CASSGATNEKLFF.

The chain couples TRBV2 to TRBJ2-3, with D maybe TRBD2 (6 bases). Germline lookup yields CDR1 SNHLY and CDR2 FYNNEI. Deletions cut 8 bases from V and 0 bases from J, with 18 bases between. CDR3 length: 16 residues. CDR3 residues: CASGGPGGSSTDTQYF. In nucleotides, the CDR3 is TGTGCCAGCGGGGGACCTGGGGGGTCTAGCACAGATACGCAGTATTTT.

By share, this clone counts as large (0.1 to 1%). The chain joins TRBV4-1 to TRBJ2-7; the D gene is possibly TRBD2 (5 bases). Germline V lookup: CDR1 MGHRA, CDR2 YSYEKL. Trimming removed 0 bases at V and 4 bases at J, with 10 bases between. This CDR3 is 14 amino acids long. CDR3 region: CASSQERGIYEQYF. The CDR3 nucleotides read TGCGCCAGCAGCCAAGAACGGGGAATTTACGAGCAGTACTTC.

Worth noting for this clone: Read data end 1 residue before the CDR3 end; the end is taken from the germline J gene. This chain uses TRBV10-3 with TRBJ1-1; D not certain. The V gene lost 1 base and the J gene lost 3 bases, with 3 bases spanning the gap. The CDR3 extends over 12 amino acids. Germline lookup yields CDR1 ENHRY and CDR2 SYGVKD. The DNA read from the CDR3 is TGTGCCATCAGTGAGTTGGACACTGAAGCTTTC. Translating it yields CAISELDTEAF. In full, the CDR3 is CAISELDTEAFF.

This clone is labeled as large (0.1 to 1%). The rearrangement uses TRBV9 and TRBJ2-1, with TRBD1 identical over 7 bases. CDR3 length: 15 residues. Germline CDR1 is SGDLS and CDR2 is YYNGEE. V trimming: 0 bases; J trimming: 9 bases; junction bases outside the gene matches: 9. The CDR3: CASSVEGDRASEQFF. For the CDR3, the DNA is TGTGCCAGCAGCGTAGAGGGAGACAGGGCGTCTGAGCAGTTCTTC. The variable domain in full, completed from reference TRBV9 and TRBJ2-1, reads DSGVTQTPKHLITATGQRVTLRCSPRSGDLSVYWYQQSLDQGLQFLIQYYNGEERAKGNILERFSAQQFPDLHSELNLSSLELGDSALYFCASSVEGDRASEQFFGPGTRLTVL.

This clone was seen a few times. This chain links TRBV11-3 with TRBJ1-1, with 7 bases that match TRBD1. CDR3 length equals 15 residues. J lost 4 bases, V lost 5 bases, and 10 bases had no gene match. Germline V gives CDR1 SGHNT, CDR2 YENEEA. In DNA, the CDR3 is TGTGCCAGCAGCCCCGACAGGGTACCCCGCACTGAAGCTTTCTTT. This translates into CASSPDRVPRTEAFF. The whole variable domain, remainder taken from reference TRBV11-3 and TRBJ1-1, is EAGVVQSPRYKIIEKKQPVAFWCNPISGHNTLYWYLQNLGQGPELLIRYENEEAVDDSQLPKDRFSAERLKGVDSTLKIQPAELGDSAVYLCASSPDRVPRTEAFFGQGTRLTVV.

This chain connects TRBV5-1 to TRBJ2-3; D may be TRBD2 (6 bases). From germline, CDR1 is SGHRS and CDR2 YFSETQ. Trimming removed 3 bases from V and 7 bases from J, with 18 bases in between. This CDR3 is built from 15 residues. The CDR3: CASSSHRERVYTQYF. The CDR3 DNA reads as TGCGCCAGCAGCTCCCACCGGGAGCGGGTGTATACGCAGTATTTT.

The rearrangement joins TRBV11-3 to TRBJ2-2; 8 bases line up with TRBD2. Trimming at V came to 3 bases and at J to 4 bases, leaving 13 bases not matched to a gene. CDR3 length equals 18 residues. CDR1 and CDR2 from the germline V gene are SGHNT and YENEEA. The CDR3 DNA follows: TGTGCCAGCAGCTTGGGAGAAAGAGCGGGAGTACGCACCGGGGAGCTGTTTTTT. This codes for CASSLGERAGVRTGELFF.

This clone is judged large. V is TRBV11-3 and J is TRBJ1-4; 7 bases are a match to TRBD1. CDR1 and CDR2 (germline): SGHNT, YENEEA. V lost 5 bases and J lost 7; bases outside the gene matches: 13. The length of the CDR3 is 16 residues. The CDR3 is CASSHLTGVRSEKLFF. As DNA, the CDR3 is TGTGCCAGCAGCCACCTTACAGGGGTTCGAAGTGAAAAACTGTTTTTT.

The chain links TRBV15 to TRBJ2-5; tentatively, D is TRBD2 (5 bases). With 0 bases removed from V and 3 bases from J, the gap between germline ends came to 20 bases. The CDR3 sequence is 18 residues long. Germline CDR1 is LNHNV and CDR2 is YYDKDF (reference sequence). CDR3 nucleotides: TGTGCCACCAGCAGAGATTGGGTCACGGGAAGTCCGAAAGAGACCCAGTACTTC. It encodes CATSRDWVTGSPKETQYF.

V is TRBV19 and J is TRBJ1-1; unclear D gene. The V end was cut by 5 bases, the J end by 3 bases, with 16 bases between. Germline V lookup: CDR1 LNHDA, CDR2 SQIVND (reference sequence). The CDR3 loop spans 15 amino acids. The DNA for the CDR3 is TGTGCCAGTAGTTCTTCTGGGGTTGGCCACACTGAAGCTTTCTTT. Amino acids: CASSSSGVGHTEAFF.

This clone occurred a few times. V is TRBV11-3 and J is TRBJ2-3; 12 bases map to TRBD2. V lost 4 bases and J lost 1; bases outside the gene matches: 6. Germline lookup yields CDR1 SGHNT and CDR2 YENEEA. The CDR3 loop spans 17 amino acids. The DNA of the CDR3 is TGTGCCAGCAGCTCGACTAGCGGGAGCTGGGGCACAGATACGCAGTATTTT. This encodes CASSSTSGSWGTDTQYF.

The DNA of the CDR3 is TGTGCCAGTAGTATAGCGGGGTTCCGCACAGATACGCAGTATTTT. It encodes CASSIAGFRTDTQYF. V usage is TRBV19 and J usage is TRBJ2-3; weak D call: TRBD2 (5 bases). The CDR3 sequence is 15 residues long. The germline V gene encodes CDR1 LNHDA and CDR2 SQIVND (reference sequence). V was trimmed by 1 base and J by 1 base, leaving 9 bases between them. Combining the CDR3 with reference TRBV19 and TRBJ2-3 gives the whole variable domain DGGITQSPKYLFRKEGQNVTLSCEQNLNHDAMYWYRQDPGQGLRLIYYSQIVNDFQKGDIAEGYSVSREKKESFPLTVTSAQKNPTAFYLCASSIAGFRTDTQYFGPGTRLTVL.

By sample fraction, this clone is large. This chain uses TRBV4-1 with TRBJ2-3; D uncertain. Trimming removed 2 bases at V and 0 bases at J, with 27 bases between. Germline V gene sequence: CDR1 MGHRA, CDR2 YSYEKL. The CDR3 covers 21 residues. The CDR3 region is CASSQNPGRLIKLVSTDTQYF. CDR3 DNA sequence: TGCGCCAGCAGCCAAAATCCAGGACGTCTAATTAAACTTGTTAGCACAGATACGCAGTATTTT.

Only a few counts were recorded for this clone. This rearrangement joins TRBV9 to TRBJ1-5; 7 bases fit TRBD1. Germline trimming cut 5 bases from V and 7 bases from J; bases unmatched to any gene: 12. The CDR3 is 15 amino acids. The germline CDR1 and CDR2 sequences are SGDLS and YYNGEE. CDR3 sequence reads: CASSVEGAYGQPQHF. Written as DNA, the CDR3 is TGTGCCAGCAGTGTCGAGGGGGCCTATGGACAGCCCCAGCATTTT.